These 2 T cell receptor beta chains were all obtained from the same sample, sequenced in a study of blood T cell repertoires in COVID-19. Assay: immunoSEQ multiplex PCR; the TCRdb copy retains only in-frame clones and omits some. The profile covers about 180,000 clones, with approximately 85% appearing a single time and more than 3% taken by the ten largest. The sequenced material came from peripheral blood. All receptors derive from a man aged 55 to 70 with acute or convalescent COVID-19.

This chain links TRBV7-2 with TRBJ1-2, with D unclear. Germline V gene data show CDR1 as SGHTA and CDR2 as FQGNSA. Between the trimmed V and J ends, which lost 2 bases and 1 base, there was a span of 11 bases. This CDR3 has 15 amino acids. CDR3 coding DNA: TGTGCCAGCAGCTTAAAAGTGGGCAGTAACTATGGCTACACCTTC. Translating gives CASSLKVGSNYGYTF.

This clone has only a few counts. This CDR3 is also generated by other DNA sequences in the sample. The chain is built from TRBV6-5 and TRBJ1-4; the D gene is possibly TRBD1 (5 bases). The length of the CDR3 is 12 residues. The germline gives CDR1 MNHEY, CDR2 SVGAGI. V was pared by 6 bases and J by 4 bases, with 6 bases between. CDR3 in amino acids: CASRGLNEKLFF. The CDR3 bases are TGTGCCAGCAGGGGGCTTAATGAAAAACTGTTTTTT.